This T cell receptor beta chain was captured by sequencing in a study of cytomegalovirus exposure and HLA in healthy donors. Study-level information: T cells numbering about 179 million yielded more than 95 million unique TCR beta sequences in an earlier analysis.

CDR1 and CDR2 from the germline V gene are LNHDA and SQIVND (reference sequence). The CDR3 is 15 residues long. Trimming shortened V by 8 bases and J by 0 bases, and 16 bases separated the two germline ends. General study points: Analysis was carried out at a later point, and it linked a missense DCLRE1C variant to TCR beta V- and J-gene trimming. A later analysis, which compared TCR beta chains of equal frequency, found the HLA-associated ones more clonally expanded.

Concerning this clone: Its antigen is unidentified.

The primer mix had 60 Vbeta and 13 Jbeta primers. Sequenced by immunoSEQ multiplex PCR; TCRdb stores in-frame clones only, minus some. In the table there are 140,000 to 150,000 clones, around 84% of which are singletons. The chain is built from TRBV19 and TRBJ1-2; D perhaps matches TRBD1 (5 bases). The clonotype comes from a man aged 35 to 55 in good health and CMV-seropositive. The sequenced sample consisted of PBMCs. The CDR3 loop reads CASSYNGGANYGYTF. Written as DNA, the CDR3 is TGTGCCAGTTCTTATAACGGGGGAGCTAACTATGGCTACACCTTC.